This T cell receptor beta chain is drawn from a study of cytomegalovirus exposure and HLA in healthy donors. At the level of the study: Within an early data release were about 85 million unique TCRs drawn from HLA-typed donors. Findings and limits, study-wide: With further analysis later on, most CMV-associated TCR beta chains appeared HLA-restricted. The authors later found HLA-associated TCR beta chains more clonally expanded than equally common others.

Of note for this clone: As yet, its antigen is unknown.

PCR employed 60 Vbeta and 13 Jbeta primers. TCRdb's copy holds only in-frame clones and misses some; the assay was immunoSEQ multiplex PCR. The sample lists 100,000 or so clones, under 80% occurring once. Germline-derived CDR1 and CDR2 are SGHRS and YFSETQ. The CDR3 loop spans 15 amino acids. V shed 6 bases, J shed 0 bases, and the junction held 8 bases outside the gene matches. Sequencing used PBMCs. This TCR derives from a man aged 35-49 years in good health and CMV-seronegative. This chain connects TRBV5-1 to TRBJ2-7, with 8 bases identical to TRBD2. CDR3 bases: TGCGCCAGCAAGTTTTTTAGCGGGGACTCCTACGAGCAGTACGTC. This codes for CASKFFSGDSYEQYV.